Below are 29 T cell receptor beta chains sequenced from a single sample in a study of blood T cells in healthy people across ages. The second PCR ran about 6 to 12 cycles with a sample-barcoded 5' primer and J-beta primers. MiXCR, applied by TCRdb to the 5' RACE reads, yields one record per CDR3 protein. This sample has around 1.5 million distinct CDR3 sequences; approximately 59% occur once, and the top ten carry 6.5% to 8.5%. The sample consisted of blood. Receptor source: a man younger than 30 in good health.

This clonotype came up a few times. V is TRBV12-3 or TRBV12-4 and J is TRBJ2-5; D ambiguous. Between the trimmed V and J ends, which lost 3 bases and 1 base, there was a span of 12 bases. The CDR3 has 15 amino acids. The CDR3 nucleotides are TGTGCCAGCAGTTTCTCAGGCGGCAGCCAAGAGACCCAGTACTTC. It is translated as CASSFSGGSQETQYF.

This CDR3 reads CASSYRIVAGTDTQYF. The CDR3 DNA reads TGTGCCAGCAGTTACAGGATCGTAGCGGGCACAGATACGCAGTATTTT. The genes are TRBV6-5 and TRBJ2-3; D is possibly TRBD2 (6 bases). This CDR3 spans 16 amino acids. The germline V and J ends were trimmed by 2 bases and 1 base, with 13 bases remaining between them. Per germline, CDR1 MNHEY and CDR2 SVGAGI.

This clonotype was counted only a few times. The chain recombines TRBV2 with TRBJ1-6; D possibly corresponds to TRBD1 (6 bases). With 6 bases removed from V and 7 bases from J, the gap between germline ends came to 16 bases. Per germline, CDR1 SNHLY and CDR2 FYNNEI. The CDR3 has 15 amino acids. Here the CDR3 DNA reads TGTGCCAGCAGGGGATTGACAGGTCAAAATTCACCCCTCCACTTT. This encodes CASRGLTGQNSPLHF.

V gene TRBV2 combines with J gene TRBJ2-1; D ambiguous. Germline values: CDR1 SNHLY, CDR2 FYNNEI. The CDR3 is 15 residues long. Trimming took 6 bases from V and 7 from J, leaving 19 bases between them. The CDR3 loop is CASSPGPRMENEQFF. The CDR3 coding sequence is TGTGCCAGCAGCCCCGGGCCCCGCATGGAAAATGAGCAGTTCTTC.

V is TRBV5-1 and J is TRBJ2-7, with TRBD1 identical over 7 bases. This CDR3 has 14 residues. The germline CDR1 and CDR2 sequences are SGHRS and YFSETQ. V lost 3 bases and J lost 1; bases outside the gene matches: 4. The chain's CDR3 is CASSWDSGSYEQYF. CDR3 nucleotides: TGCGCCAGCAGCTGGGACAGTGGATCCTACGAGCAGTACTTC.

CDR3 in amino acids: CASSLGPGLGGSRGPYEQYF. CDR3 nucleotides: TGCGCCAGCAGCCTTGGCCCGGGACTAGGGGGATCTAGAGGGCCCTACGAGCAGTACTTC. The rearrangement uses TRBV4-1 and TRBJ2-7; 8 bases are a match to TRBD2. J gave up 2 bases and V 4 bases, and 22 bases lay outside the gene matches. CDR3 length: 20 amino acids. The germline V gene has CDR1 MGHRA and CDR2 YSYEKL.

The chain has TRBV27 and TRBJ2-7, with a tentative D call TRBD1 (6 bases). Trimming left V 4 bases short and J 2 bases short, with 15 bases between. The CDR3 has 15 amino acids. Germline CDR1 and CDR2: MNHEY and SMNVEV (reference sequence). The CDR3 region is CASSSGAGTTYEQYF. CDR3 DNA sequence: TGTGCCAGCAGTTCTGGAGCCGGGACAACCTACGAGCAGTACTTC.

The chain recombines TRBV20-1 with TRBJ1-1; no clear D gene. The germline gives CDR1 DFQATT, CDR2 SNEGSKA (reference sequence). The CDR3 sequence is 14 residues long. The V and J ends lost 1 base and 0 bases respectively, with 9 bases between them. The CDR3 spells CSARGARVNTEAFF. The CDR3 DNA follows: TGCAGTGCTAGAGGGGCTAGGGTGAACACTGAAGCTTTCTTT.

The chain links TRBV6-1 to TRBJ2-1; 7 nucleotides line up with TRBD2. From germline, CDR1 is MNHNS and CDR2 SASEGT. Trimming took 1 base from V and 3 from J; bases not matched to a gene: 3. CDR3 length: 15 amino acids. The CDR3, as DNA: TGTGCCAGCAGTGAAGGGGGGAGGGACTACAATGAGCAGTTCTTC. Translated, it gives CASSEGGRDYNEQFF.

The chain combines TRBV7-9 with TRBJ2-1, with 7 bases lining up with TRBD2. Germline V gene sequence: CDR1 SEHNR, CDR2 FQNEAQ (reference sequence). V was clipped by 1 base and J by 6 bases; unmatched bases: 12. The CDR3 extends over 17 amino acids. CDR3 coding DNA: TGTGCCAGCAGCTTAGTCGTCGGGGGAGGGCCTGGCAATGAGCAGTTCTTC. This sequence encodes CASSLVVGGGPGNEQFF.

The chain links TRBV10-3 to TRBJ2-6, with 7 bases that match TRBD1. The CDR3 extends over 17 amino acids. CDR1 is ENHRY, CDR2 SYGVKD, per germline. V shed 6 bases and J 2 bases; nucleotides not matched to a gene: 10. The CDR3 reads CAIRKEQGRPGANVLTF. CDR3 DNA sequence: TGTGCCATCAGGAAGGAACAGGGGCGGCCTGGGGCCAACGTCCTGACTTTC.

This chain joins TRBV20-1 and TRBJ2-5; D remains unclear. Between the trimmed V and J ends, which lost 0 bases and 1 base, there was a span of 12 bases. This CDR3 has 15 amino acids. The germline V gene has CDR1 DFQATT and CDR2 SNEGSKA (reference sequence). DNA of the CDR3: TGCAGTGCTAGAGACCCTCTAGTCATCCAAGAGACCCAGTACTTC. Translation: CSARDPLVIQETQYF.

In this sample, this clonotype turned up a few times. The chain has TRBV4-1 and TRBJ2-1, with 8 nucleotides matching TRBD1. V lost 1 base and J lost 4; bases outside the gene matches: 3. The CDR3 has 15 residues. Germline values: CDR1 MGHRA, CDR2 YSYEKL. The CDR3 DNA sequence: TGCGCCAGCAGCCAAGGACAGGGGCGGTACAATGAGCAGTTCTTC. Translating gives CASSQGQGRYNEQFF.

The chain combines TRBV3-1 with TRBJ2-1; maybe TRBD2 (5 bases). Germline CDR1 LGHDT, CDR2 YNNKEL (reference sequence). Trimming took 5 bases from V and 13 from J, leaving 15 bases between them. This CDR3 contains 12 residues. The CDR3: CASSANRETQFF. CDR3 DNA sequence: TGTGCCAGCAGCGCTAACCGGGAAACTCAGTTCTTC.

The V and J genes are TRBV20-1 and TRBJ2-1, with a tentative D call TRBD1 (5 bases). The CDR3 contains 14 residues. Germline V gives CDR1 DFQATT, CDR2 SNEGSKA (reference sequence). V was pared by 6 bases and J by 7 bases, with 19 bases between. CDR3 bases: TGCAGTGCGCAGACGGCTAAGGGGCGGAATGAGCAGTTCTTC. Translation gives CSAQTAKGRNEQFF.

The V gene is TRBV21-1, the J gene TRBJ2-5; TRBD2, the table's D call, lacks a check against the DNA. TRBV21-1 is an annotated pseudogene. This CDR3 is 16 amino acids long. For the CDR3, the DNA is TGTGCCAGCAGCCCGGGACTAGCGGGCATACAAGAGACCCAGTACTTC. Amino acids: CASSPGLAGIQETQYF.

The chain links TRBV25-1 to TRBJ1-4; weak D call: TRBD1 (5 bases). Germline V gives CDR1 MGHDK, CDR2 SYGVNS. The CDR3 runs to 15 residues. The V gene lost 6 bases and the J gene lost 5 bases, with 16 bases spanning the gap. As DNA, the CDR3 is TGTGCCAGCAGCCCCGGGGGGGGGATAAATGAAAAACTGTTTTTT. Translation: CASSPGGGINEKLFF.

The genes are TRBV10-2 and TRBJ1-2; D is ambiguous. The CDR3 runs 14 residues. Germline loops: CDR1 WSHSY, CDR2 SAAADI. Trimming took 2 bases from V and 1 from J, leaving 8 bases between them. The CDR3 coding sequence is TGCGCCAGCAGTGAGCGACGGGATAACTATGGCTACACCTTC. This translates into CASSERRDNYGYTF.

The chain is built from TRBV11-2 and TRBJ2-4, with 7 bases lining up with TRBD1. The DNA end is more similar to TRBJ2-7, so the J call may be wrong. CDR3 length: 12 amino acids. Germline-derived CDR1 and CDR2 are SGHAT and FQNNGV. CDR3 nucleotide sequence: TGTGCCAGCAGCCGCGACAGGGCCGAGCAGTACTTC. Protein product: CASSRDRAEQYF.

The V and J genes are TRBV20-1 and TRBJ2-1; weak D call: TRBD1 (5 bases). Germline V gene data show CDR1 as DFQATT and CDR2 as SNEGSKA (reference sequence). V was clipped by 1 base and J by 0 bases, with 10 bases between them. This CDR3 has 15 residues. The CDR3 spells CSARGADNSYNEQFF. CDR3 sequence (DNA): TGCAGTGCTAGAGGGGCGGACAACTCCTACAATGAGCAGTTCTTC.

The V and J genes are TRBV6-2 or TRBV6-3 and TRBJ1-6, with a tentative D call TRBD1 (5 bases). V lost 8 bases to trimming and J lost 9 bases, with 17 bases between them. This CDR3 region has 14 residues. Per the germline V gene, CDR1 is MNHEY and CDR2 is SVGEGT. CDR3 coding DNA: TGTGCCAGCGCGACGCAGGGAATGAGTTCACCCCTCCACTTT. Its protein is CASATQGMSSPLHF.

The rearrangement joins TRBV5-1 to TRBJ1-2; D is unclear. Germline loops: CDR1 SGHRS, CDR2 YFSETQ. The CDR3 contains 20 residues. Trimming took off 4 bases at V and 0 bases at J, with 28 bases between the two ends. DNA of the CDR3: TGCGCCAGCAGCAGGCGGCCGTATGAAAAGGAGCGACGTTCTAACTATGGCTACACCTTC. Encoded protein: CASSRRPYEKERRSNYGYTF.

The CDR3, as DNA: TGCAGTGCTAGAGGGGAGAAGCGGGGCCGACCCTACGAGCAGTACTTC. It specifies CSARGEKRGRPYEQYF. The V and J genes are TRBV20-1 and TRBJ2-7, with TRBD2 identical over 7 bases. This CDR3 has 16 amino acids. CDR1 DFQATT and CDR2 SNEGSKA come from the germline V gene (reference sequence). Trimming at V came to 1 base and at J to 2 bases, leaving 11 bases not matched to a gene.

This chain connects TRBV2 to TRBJ1-5, with a tentative D call TRBD1 (5 bases). Looked up from germline, CDR1 is SNHLY and CDR2 is FYNNEI. The CDR3 covers 15 residues. The V and J ends lost 8 bases and 4 bases respectively, with 18 bases between them. Here the CDR3 reads CASRSFSGGNQPQHF. DNA for the CDR3: TGTGCCAGCCGCTCGTTCTCTGGGGGGAATCAGCCCCAGCATTTT. Full variable domain (outside the CDR3, taken from reference TRBV2 and TRBJ1-5): EPEVTQTPSHQVTQMGQEVILRCVPISNHLYFYWYRQILGQKVEFLVSFYNNEISEKSEIFDDQFSVERPDGSNFTLKIRSTKLEDSAMYFCASRSFSGGNQPQHFGDGTRLSIL.

This clonotype turned up a few times. The chain employs TRBV27 and TRBJ2-5; D may be TRBD1 (6 bases). V shed 8 bases and J shed 6 bases, with 13 bases lying between them. Germline lookup yields CDR1 MNHEY and CDR2 SMNVEV (reference sequence). The CDR3 has 12 amino acids. The CDR3 region is CASGRQEQTQYF. The CDR3 DNA reads as TGTGCCAGCGGGAGACAGGAACAGACCCAGTACTTC.

The gene calls are TRBV24-1 and TRBJ1-5, with TRBD1 matching 8 bases. CDR1 is KGHDR, CDR2 SFDVKD, per germline. V was pared by 9 bases and J by 5 bases, with 8 bases of the junction left unmatched. This CDR3 is built from 14 residues. The CDR3 region has the DNA TGTGCCACCGGGACAGGAGGCGGGGATCAGCCCCAGCATTTT. This codes for CATGTGGGDQPQHF.

The rearrangement links TRBV20-1 to TRBJ2-1, with D unclear. Trimming took off 6 bases at V and 8 bases at J, with 8 bases between the two ends. The CDR3 has 10 residues. The V gene's germline CDR1 is DFQATT and CDR2 SNEGSKA (reference sequence). The CDR3, as DNA: TGCAGTGCCCGAGCAGATGAGCAGTTCTTC. This translates into CSARADEQFF.

J is TRBJ2-3 and V is TRBV5-1; D perhaps matches TRBD2 (6 bases). Per the germline V gene, CDR1 is SGHRS and CDR2 is YFSETQ. The V gene lost 7 bases and the J gene lost 7 bases, with 22 bases spanning the gap. This CDR3 comprises 15 residues. This CDR3 is CASRAGPLEHNTQYF. CDR3 bases: TGCGCCAGCCGTGCGGGGCCCTTGGAACACAATACGCAGTATTTT.

This clonotype is a singleton in its sample. The chain has TRBV12-3 or TRBV12-4 and TRBJ2-1, with TRBD1 as a possible D gene (5 bases). Trimming stripped 5 bases from V and 0 bases from J, with 17 bases between. There are 17 residues in the CDR3. The CDR3 coding sequence is TGTGCCAGCAGTCCTTCGACAGACCCTAGCTCCTACAATGAGCAGTTCTTC. This translates into CASSPSTDPSSYNEQFF.